This T cell receptor (beta chain) was found in a study of shared clonotypes between healthy human individuals. Study-wide findings and caveats: Non-shared clonotypes were found to have lower generation probabilities than the clonotypes that were shared by all four of the sorted-subset donors. In a handful of donors, around 5% of naive CD4 clonotypes appeared in common.

A note on this clone: The antigen remains undetermined.

Naive CD8 populations comprised CD45RO-negative cells positively selected for CCR7, excluding terminally differentiated effector memory CD45RA+ cells. Repertoires were generated with immunoSEQ multiplex PCR, while TCRdb's copy carries only in-frame clones and drops some. Among about 2.1 million clones listed, about 94% were seen once. The sample taken for sequencing was naive CD8+ T cells from PBMCs. The clonotype comes from a man aged 18 to 29 in good health. Some clones in this sample may be carry-over from other donors' samples.

The CDR3 region is CASTQGATSGYTGELFF. The CDR3 region has the DNA TGTGCCAGCACCCAGGGGGCTACTAGCGGGTACACCGGGGAGCTGTTTTTT. The V gene is TRBV5-4, the J gene TRBJ2-2; D is perhaps TRBD2 (9 bases). This CDR3 comprises 17 residues. Trimming removed 6 bases from V and 3 bases from J, with 21 bases in between. Looked up from germline, CDR1 is SGHNT and CDR2 is YYREEE (reference sequence).